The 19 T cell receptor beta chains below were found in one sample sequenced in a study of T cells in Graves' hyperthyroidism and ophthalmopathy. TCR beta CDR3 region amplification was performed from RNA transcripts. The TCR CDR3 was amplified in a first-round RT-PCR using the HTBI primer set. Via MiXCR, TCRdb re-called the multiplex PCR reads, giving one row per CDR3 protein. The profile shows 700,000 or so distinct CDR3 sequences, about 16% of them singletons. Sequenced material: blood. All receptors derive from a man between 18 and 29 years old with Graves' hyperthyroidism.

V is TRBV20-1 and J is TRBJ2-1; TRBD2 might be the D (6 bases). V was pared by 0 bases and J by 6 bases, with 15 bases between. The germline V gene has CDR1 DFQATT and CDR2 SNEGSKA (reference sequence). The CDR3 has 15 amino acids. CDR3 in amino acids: CSARDWRDSCNEQFF. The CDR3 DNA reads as TGCAGTGCTAGAGATTGGCGGGATAGCTGCAATGAGCAGTTCTTC.

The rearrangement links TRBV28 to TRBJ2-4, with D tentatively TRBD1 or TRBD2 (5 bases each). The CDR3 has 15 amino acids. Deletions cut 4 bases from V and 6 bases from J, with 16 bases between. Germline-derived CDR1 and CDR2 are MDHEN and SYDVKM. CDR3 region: CASSSSGTSRNIQYF. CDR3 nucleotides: TGTGCCAGCAGTTCATCCGGGACGTCAAGAAACATTCAGTACTTC.

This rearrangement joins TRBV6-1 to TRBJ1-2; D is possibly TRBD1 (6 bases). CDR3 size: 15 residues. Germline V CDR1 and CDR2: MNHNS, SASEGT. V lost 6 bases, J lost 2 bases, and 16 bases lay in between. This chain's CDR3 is CASSTQGHGNYGYTF. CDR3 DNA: TGTGCCAGCAGCACCCAGGGACACGGAAACTATGGCTACACCTTC.

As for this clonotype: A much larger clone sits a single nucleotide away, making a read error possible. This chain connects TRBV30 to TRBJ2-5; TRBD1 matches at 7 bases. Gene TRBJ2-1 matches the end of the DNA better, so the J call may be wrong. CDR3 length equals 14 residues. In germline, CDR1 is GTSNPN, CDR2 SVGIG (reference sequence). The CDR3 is CSLLSGTVVRTQFF. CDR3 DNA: TGTTCACTCCTCTCCGGGACAGTGGTTAGGACCCAGTTCTTC.

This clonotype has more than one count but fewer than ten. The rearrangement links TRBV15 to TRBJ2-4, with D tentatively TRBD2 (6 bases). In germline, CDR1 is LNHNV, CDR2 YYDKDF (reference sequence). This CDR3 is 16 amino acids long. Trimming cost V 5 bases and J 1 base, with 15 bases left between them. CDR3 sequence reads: CATSLSGRLAKNIQYF. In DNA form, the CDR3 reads TGTGCCACCAGCCTATCAGGGAGGTTGGCCAAAAACATTCAGTACTTC.

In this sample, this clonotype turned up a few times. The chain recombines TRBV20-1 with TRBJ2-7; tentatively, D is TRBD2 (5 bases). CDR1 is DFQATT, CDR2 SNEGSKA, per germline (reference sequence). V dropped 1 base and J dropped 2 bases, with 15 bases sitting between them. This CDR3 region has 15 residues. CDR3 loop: CSARGLSGGTYEQYF. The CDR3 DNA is TGCAGTGCTAGAGGACTGAGCGGCGGAACCTACGAGCAGTACTTC.

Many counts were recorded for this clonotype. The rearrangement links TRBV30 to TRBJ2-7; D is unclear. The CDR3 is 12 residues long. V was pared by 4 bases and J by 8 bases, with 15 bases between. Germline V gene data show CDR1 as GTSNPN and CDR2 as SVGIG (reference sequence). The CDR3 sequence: CAWTADRVKQYF. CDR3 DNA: TGTGCCTGGACGGCAGACCGGGTGAAGCAGTACTTC.

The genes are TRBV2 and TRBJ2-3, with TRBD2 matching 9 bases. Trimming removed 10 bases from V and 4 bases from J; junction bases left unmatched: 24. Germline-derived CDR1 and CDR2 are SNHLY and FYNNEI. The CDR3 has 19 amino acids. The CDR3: CAIPEEDGGASGIPDTQYF. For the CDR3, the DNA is TGTGCCATCCCCGAGGAGGACGGCGGGGCTAGCGGGATCCCAGATACGCAGTATTTT.

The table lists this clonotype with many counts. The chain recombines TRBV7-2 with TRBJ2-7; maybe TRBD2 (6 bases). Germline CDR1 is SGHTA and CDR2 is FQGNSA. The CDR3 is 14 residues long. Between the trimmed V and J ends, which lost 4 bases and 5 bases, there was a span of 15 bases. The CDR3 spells CASSSPSGSHEQYF. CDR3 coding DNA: TGTGCCAGCAGCTCCCCCTCCGGGAGCCACGAGCAGTACTTC.

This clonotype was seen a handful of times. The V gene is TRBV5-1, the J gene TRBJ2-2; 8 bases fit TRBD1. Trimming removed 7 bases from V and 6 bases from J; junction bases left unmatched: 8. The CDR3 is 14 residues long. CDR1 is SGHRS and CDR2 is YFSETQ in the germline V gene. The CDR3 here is CASLQGALSGELFF. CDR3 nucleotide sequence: TGCGCCAGCCTCCAGGGGGCGCTTTCCGGGGAGCTGTTTTTT.

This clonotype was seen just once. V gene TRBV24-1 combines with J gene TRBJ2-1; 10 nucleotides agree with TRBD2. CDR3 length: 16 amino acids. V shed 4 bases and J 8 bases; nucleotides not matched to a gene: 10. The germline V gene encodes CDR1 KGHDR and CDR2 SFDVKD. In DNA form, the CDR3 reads TGTGCCACCAGTGAAATCGGGGCTAGCGGGAGCCATGAGCAGTTCTTC. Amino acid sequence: CATSEIGASGSHEQFF.

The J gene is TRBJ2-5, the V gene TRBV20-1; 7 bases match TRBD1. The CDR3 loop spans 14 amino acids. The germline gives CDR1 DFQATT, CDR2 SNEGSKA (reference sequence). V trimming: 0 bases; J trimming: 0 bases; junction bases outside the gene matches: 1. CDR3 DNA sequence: TGCAGTGCTAGAGACAGGGGGTACCAAGAGACCCAGTACTTC. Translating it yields CSARDRGYQETQYF.

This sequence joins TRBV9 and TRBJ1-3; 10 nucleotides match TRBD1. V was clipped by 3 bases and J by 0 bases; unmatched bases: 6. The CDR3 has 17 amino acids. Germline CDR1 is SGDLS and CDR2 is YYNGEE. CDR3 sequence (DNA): TGTGCCAGCAGCGGGGAGGGACAGGGGATCTCTGGAAACACCATATATTTT. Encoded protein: CASSGEGQGISGNTIYF.

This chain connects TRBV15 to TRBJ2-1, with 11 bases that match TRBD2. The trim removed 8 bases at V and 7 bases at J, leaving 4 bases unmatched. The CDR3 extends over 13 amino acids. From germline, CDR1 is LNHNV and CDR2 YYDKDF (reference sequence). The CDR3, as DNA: TGTGCCACCGTGATAGCGGGGGGGAATGAGCAGTTCTTC. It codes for CATVIAGGNEQFF. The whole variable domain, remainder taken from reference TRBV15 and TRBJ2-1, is DAMVIQNPRYQVTQFGKPVTLSCSQTLNHNVMYWYQQKSSQAPKLLFHYYDKDFNNEADTPDNFQSRRPNTSFCFLDIRSPGLGDTAMYLCATVIAGGNEQFFGPGTRLTVL.

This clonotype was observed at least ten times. DNA of the CDR3: TGTGCCAGCAGTTACTCGCCGTCAACTAATGAAAAACTGTTTTTT. This translates into CASSYSPSTNEKLFF. This chain joins TRBV6-5 and TRBJ1-4; D unclear. Trimming took 0 bases from V and 0 from J, leaving 5 bases between them. Germline V gene lookup returns CDR1 MNHEY and CDR2 SVGAGI. CDR3 length: 15 residues.

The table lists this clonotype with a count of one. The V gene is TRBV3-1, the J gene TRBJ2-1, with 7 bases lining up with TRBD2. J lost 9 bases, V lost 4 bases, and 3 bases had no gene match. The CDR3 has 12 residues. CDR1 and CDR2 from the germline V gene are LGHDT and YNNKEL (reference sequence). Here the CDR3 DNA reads TGTGCCAGCAGCCGGACTAGAGGTGAGCAGTTCTTC. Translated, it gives CASSRTRGEQFF.

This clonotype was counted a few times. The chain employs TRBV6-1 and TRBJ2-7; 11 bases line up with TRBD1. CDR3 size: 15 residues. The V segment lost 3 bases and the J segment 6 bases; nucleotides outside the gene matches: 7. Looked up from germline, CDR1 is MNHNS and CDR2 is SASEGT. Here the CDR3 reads CASSEGQGGRGEQYF. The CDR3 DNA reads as TGTGCCAGCAGTGAGGGACAGGGGGGAAGGGGCGAGCAGTACTTC.

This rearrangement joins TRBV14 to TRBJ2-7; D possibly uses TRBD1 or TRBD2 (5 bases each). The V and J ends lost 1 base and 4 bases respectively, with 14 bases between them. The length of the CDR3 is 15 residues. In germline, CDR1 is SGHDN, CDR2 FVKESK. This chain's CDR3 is CASSQVGAWGYEQYF. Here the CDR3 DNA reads TGTGCCAGCAGCCAAGTCGGGGCGTGGGGGTACGAGCAGTACTTC.

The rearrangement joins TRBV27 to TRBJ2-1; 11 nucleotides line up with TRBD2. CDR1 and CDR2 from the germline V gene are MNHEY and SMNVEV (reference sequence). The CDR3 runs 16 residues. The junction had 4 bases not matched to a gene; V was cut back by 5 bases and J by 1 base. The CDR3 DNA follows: TGTGCCAGCAGTAGATTAGCGGGAGGGTCCTACAATGAGCAGTTCTTC. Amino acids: CASSRLAGGSYNEQFF.